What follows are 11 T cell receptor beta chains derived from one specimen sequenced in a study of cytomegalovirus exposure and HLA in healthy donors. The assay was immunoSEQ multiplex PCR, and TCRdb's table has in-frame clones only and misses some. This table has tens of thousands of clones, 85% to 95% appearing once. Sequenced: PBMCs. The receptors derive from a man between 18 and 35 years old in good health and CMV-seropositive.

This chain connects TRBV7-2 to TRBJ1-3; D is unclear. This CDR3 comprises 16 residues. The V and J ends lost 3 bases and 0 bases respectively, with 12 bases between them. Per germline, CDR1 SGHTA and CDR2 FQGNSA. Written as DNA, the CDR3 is TGTGCCAGCAGCTTTACAAGTTCCCTCTCTGGAAACACCATATATTTT. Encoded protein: CASSFTSSLSGNTIYF.

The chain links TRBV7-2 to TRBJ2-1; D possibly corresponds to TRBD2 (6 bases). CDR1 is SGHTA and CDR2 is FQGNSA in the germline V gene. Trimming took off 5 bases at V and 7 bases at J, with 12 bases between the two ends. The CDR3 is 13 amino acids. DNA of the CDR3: TGTGCCAGCAGCCCCGGGACTCGTAATGAGCAGTTCTTC. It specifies CASSPGTRNEQFF.

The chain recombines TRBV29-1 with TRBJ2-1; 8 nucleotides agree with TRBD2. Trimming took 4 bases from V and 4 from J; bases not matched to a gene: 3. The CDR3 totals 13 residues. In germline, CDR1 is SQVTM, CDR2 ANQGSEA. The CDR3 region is CSVVRGAYNEQFF. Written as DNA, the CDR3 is TGCAGCGTTGTGCGGGGGGCTTACAATGAGCAGTTCTTC.

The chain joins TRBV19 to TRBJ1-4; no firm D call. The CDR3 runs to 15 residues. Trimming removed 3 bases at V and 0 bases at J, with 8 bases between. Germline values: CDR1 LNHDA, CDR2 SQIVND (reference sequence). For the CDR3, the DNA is TGTGCCAGTAGTATTCGGGTGGCAACTAATGAAAAACTGTTTTTT. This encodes CASSIRVATNEKLFF.

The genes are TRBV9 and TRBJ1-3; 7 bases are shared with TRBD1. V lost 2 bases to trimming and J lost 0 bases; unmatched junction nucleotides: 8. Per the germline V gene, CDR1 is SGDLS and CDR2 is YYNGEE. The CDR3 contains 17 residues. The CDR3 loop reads CASSVTGAPNSGNTIYF. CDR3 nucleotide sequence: TGTGCCAGCAGCGTCACAGGGGCCCCAAACTCTGGAAACACCATATATTTT.

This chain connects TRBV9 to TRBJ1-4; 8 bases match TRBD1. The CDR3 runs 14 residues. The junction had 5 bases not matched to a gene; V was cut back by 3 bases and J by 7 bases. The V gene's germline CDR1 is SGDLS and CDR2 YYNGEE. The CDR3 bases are TGTGCCAGCAGCGCGACAGGGGCAGCTGAAAAACTGTTTTTT. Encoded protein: CASSATGAAEKLFF.

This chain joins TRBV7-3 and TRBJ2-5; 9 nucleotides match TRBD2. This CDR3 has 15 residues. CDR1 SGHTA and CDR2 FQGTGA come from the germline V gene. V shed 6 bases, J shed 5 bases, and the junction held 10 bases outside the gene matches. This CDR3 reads CASSKGGRALETQYF. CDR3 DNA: TGTGCCAGCAGTAAGGGCGGGAGGGCCCTGGAGACCCAGTACTTC.

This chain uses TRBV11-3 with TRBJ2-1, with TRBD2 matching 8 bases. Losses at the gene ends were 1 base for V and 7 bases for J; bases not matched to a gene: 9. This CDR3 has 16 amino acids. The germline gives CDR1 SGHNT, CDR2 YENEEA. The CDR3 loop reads CASSLGVAGSRNEQFF. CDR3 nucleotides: TGTGCCAGCAGCTTAGGTGTAGCGGGATCAAGGAATGAGCAGTTCTTC.

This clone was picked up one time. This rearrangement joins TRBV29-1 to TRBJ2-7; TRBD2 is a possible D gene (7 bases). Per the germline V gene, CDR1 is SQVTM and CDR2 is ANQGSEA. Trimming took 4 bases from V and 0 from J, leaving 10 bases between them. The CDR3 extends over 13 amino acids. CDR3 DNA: TGCAGCGTTGGGGAGGGGGGCTCCTACGAGCAGTACTTC. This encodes CSVGEGGSYEQYF.

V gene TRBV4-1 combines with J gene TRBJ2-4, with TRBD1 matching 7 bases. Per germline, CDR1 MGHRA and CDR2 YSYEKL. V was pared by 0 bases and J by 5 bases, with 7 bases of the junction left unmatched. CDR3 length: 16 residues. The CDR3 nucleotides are TGCGCCAGCAGCCAAGATACTAACAGGGGCCAAAACATTCAGTACTTC. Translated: CASSQDTNRGQNIQYF.

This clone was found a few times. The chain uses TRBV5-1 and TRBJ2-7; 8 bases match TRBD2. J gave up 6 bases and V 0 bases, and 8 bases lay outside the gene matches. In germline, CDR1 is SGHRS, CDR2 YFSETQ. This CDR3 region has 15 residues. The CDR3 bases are TGCGCCAGCAGCTTGGGGAGCGGGAGTGCCCTCGAGCAGTACTTC. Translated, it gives CASSLGSGSALEQYF.